One sample yielded the 10 T cell receptor beta chains listed below, sequenced in a study of PD-L1 blockade in urothelial cancer. Sequencing used immunoSEQ multiplex PCR; TCRdb keeps in-frame clones, though not all of them. The repertoire consists of tens of thousands of clones, with 84% occurring once and the leading ten covering about 8.6%. Time point described: pretreatment peripheral blood. The source material was PBMCs, sampled around atezolizumab (anti-PD-L1) treatment. The receptors here all came from an older woman with urothelial cancer.

CDR3 amino acids: CASSQVSDTGELFF. As DNA, the CDR3 is TGTGCCAGCAGCCAAGTTTCAGACACCGGGGAGCTGTTTTTT. The J gene is TRBJ2-2, the V gene TRBV4-2; D gene ambiguous. From germline, CDR1 is LGHNA and CDR2 YNFKEQ. V lost 1 base and J 3 bases, leaving 6 bases between the germline ends. The CDR3 consists of 14 residues.

The chain employs TRBV7-8 and TRBJ1-5, with 7 bases that match TRBD1. Per the germline V gene, CDR1 is SGHVS and CDR2 is FQNEAQ. The CDR3 extends over 15 amino acids. V was clipped by 5 bases and J by 7 bases; unmatched bases: 11. This chain's CDR3 is CASSPQTGIKQPQHF. The DNA of the CDR3 is TGTGCCAGCAGCCCCCAGACAGGGATCAAACAGCCCCAGCATTTT.

About this clone: The same CDR3 can be traced to other DNA sequences in this sample. The chain couples TRBV5-1 to TRBJ2-1; a possible D gene is TRBD2 (6 bases). Germline V gene sequence: CDR1 SGHRS, CDR2 YFSETQ. Trimming stripped 0 bases from V and 0 bases from J, with 7 bases between. This CDR3 contains 15 residues. The DNA for the CDR3 is TGCGCCAGCAGCTTGGACGGGAGCTCCTACAATGAGCAGTTCTTC. Translation gives CASSLDGSSYNEQFF.

The chain carries TRBV5-6 and TRBJ2-7, with D possibly matching TRBD2 (6 bases). This CDR3 spans 12 amino acids. Trimming took 0 bases from V and 6 from J, leaving 7 bases between them. Germline V gene lookup returns CDR1 SGHDT and CDR2 YYEEEE. This CDR3 reads CASSLGGVEQYF. CDR3 nucleotide sequence: TGTGCCAGCAGCTTGGGGGGGGTCGAGCAGTACTTC.

CDR3 protein: CASSVQGIMGTEAFF. In nucleotides, the CDR3 is TGTGCCAGCAGCGTCCAGGGGATAATGGGCACTGAAGCTTTCTTT. The V gene is TRBV9, the J gene TRBJ1-1, with D possibly matching TRBD1 (6 bases). Germline loops: CDR1 SGDLS, CDR2 YYNGEE. There are 15 residues in the CDR3. The ends were cut back, 2 bases at V and 4 bases at J, with 15 bases in the middle.

V is TRBV29-1 and J is TRBJ2-7, with D possibly being TRBD1 (6 bases). The V end lost 5 bases, the J end lost 7 bases, and 12 bases lay between the germline ends. CDR1 SQVTM and CDR2 ANQGSEA come from the germline V gene. The CDR3 covers 11 residues. CDR3 DNA: TGCAGCGTTTGGGACACCTTTGAGCAGTACTTC. As protein: CSVWDTFEQYF.

The chain joins TRBV19 to TRBJ1-1; D gene ambiguous. Germline CDR1 reads LNHDA; CDR2 reads SQIVND (reference sequence). This CDR3 has 14 amino acids. V lost 4 bases, J lost 0 bases, and 9 bases lay in between. The CDR3 protein is CASSTPRVNTEAFF. The CDR3 region has the DNA TGTGCCAGTAGTACGCCTAGAGTGAACACTGAAGCTTTCTTT.

The J gene is TRBJ2-7, the V gene TRBV5-1; D perhaps matches TRBD1 (5 bases). The germline V gene encodes CDR1 SGHRS and CDR2 YFSETQ. This CDR3 is built from 14 residues. The ends were cut back, 0 bases at V and 6 bases at J, with 13 bases in the middle. The CDR3 DNA reads as TGCGCCAGCAGCTTGGAACAGGAATCCGGCGAGCAGTACTTC. Translated, it gives CASSLEQESGEQYF.

The chain joins TRBV6-1 to TRBJ1-2; 10 positions agree with TRBD1. V gave up 4 bases and J gave up 3 bases; unmatched junction bases: 2. The CDR3 consists of 14 residues. Germline V gene lookup returns CDR1 MNHNS and CDR2 SASEGT. CDR3 coding DNA: TGTGCCAGCAGTGTGGACAGGGGGGACTATGGCTACACCTTC. Translating gives CASSVDRGDYGYTF.

The chain recombines TRBV7-2 with TRBJ2-5, with 9 bases fitting TRBD2. V lost 1 base, J lost 5 bases, and 8 bases stayed unmatched. In germline, CDR1 is SGHTA, CDR2 FQGNSA. The CDR3 length is 16 residues. CDR3 loop: CASSLVGGGARETQYF. In DNA form, the CDR3 reads TGTGCCAGCAGCTTAGTGGGCGGGGGGGCCCGGGAGACCCAGTACTTC.